Shown below are 26 T cell receptor beta chains from a single sample sequenced in a study of T cell responses to AZD1222 COVID-19 vaccine. Method: immunoSEQ multiplex PCR; TCRdb's copy keeps in-frame clones and lacks some. The sample holds about 130,000 clones; 88% are singletons and the top ten take around 19%. Sample: peripheral blood, taken on day 0 of MenACWY control vaccination. The receptor set was obtained from an adult in good health.

J is TRBJ1-1 and V is TRBV28; TRBD1 is a possible D gene (5 bases). The CDR3 extends over 15 amino acids. V was clipped by 2 bases and J by 4 bases, with 14 bases between them. Per germline, CDR1 MDHEN and CDR2 SYDVKM. The CDR3 protein is CASSLIPVGVTEAFF. The CDR3 region has the DNA TGTGCCAGCAGTTTAATCCCCGTGGGGGTCACTGAAGCTTTCTTT.

As to this clone: One junction end does not reproduce the germline sequence, and a read error may be involved. The chain recombines TRBV12-5 with TRBJ1-2; 7 bases are a match to TRBD1. Germline loops: CDR1 LGHNT, CDR2 FRNRAP. The CDR3 sequence is 13 residues long. The CDR3 nucleotides read TGTGCTAGTGGCTTGGGGACAGACTATGGCTACACCTTC. This translates into CASGLGTDYGYTF.

The table lists this clone with a count of one. The rearrangement uses TRBV20-1 and TRBJ1-1; no definite D call. The CDR3 totals 11 residues. Germline CDR1 reads DFQATT; CDR2 reads SNEGSKA (reference sequence). V lost 3 bases and J 6 bases, leaving 8 bases between the germline ends. DNA for the CDR3: TGCAGTGCTAGGACCCCGGCTGAAGCTTTCTTT. Its translation is CSARTPAEAFF.

V usage is TRBV27 and J usage is TRBJ2-3; D is uncertain. CDR1 and CDR2 from the germline V gene are MNHEY and SMNVEV (reference sequence). This CDR3 has 13 residues. V shed 3 bases and J shed 2 bases, with 6 bases lying between them. CDR3 loop: CASSFGPTDTQYF. The CDR3 DNA reads as TGTGCCAGCAGTTTTGGCCCCACAGATACGCAGTATTTT.

The genes are TRBV5-1 and TRBJ2-7; D remains ambiguous. Trimming cost V 4 bases and J 5 bases, with 13 bases left between them. Germline CDR1 and CDR2: SGHRS and YFSETQ. The length of the CDR3 is 13 residues. CDR3 protein: CASSVPTFNEQYF. The CDR3 DNA reads TGCGCCAGCAGCGTCCCGACTTTCAACGAGCAGTACTTC.

This rearrangement joins TRBV7-2 to TRBJ2-3; weak D call: TRBD2 (5 bases). CDR1 is SGHTA, CDR2 FQGNSA, per germline. The V end was cut by 4 bases, the J end by 2 bases, with 13 bases between. This CDR3 is 15 amino acids long. DNA of the CDR3: TGTGCCAGCAGCTCCCTTCGGGATTACACAGATACGCAGTATTTT. Translated, it gives CASSSLRDYTDTQYF.

The chain couples TRBV10-1 to TRBJ2-2; D remains ambiguous. The CDR3 has 13 residues. Per the germline V gene, CDR1 is WNHNN and CDR2 is SYGVQD (reference sequence). V was cut by 6 bases and J by 6 bases, with 11 bases left in between. This CDR3 reads CASSFDWSGELFF. The CDR3 nucleotides are TGCGCCAGCAGCTTTGACTGGTCCGGGGAGCTGTTTTTT.

CDR3 in DNA: TGTGCTACCACTCCCTGGGACGACCAGCCCCAGCATTTT. Protein product: CATTPWDDQPQHF. The rearrangement joins TRBV6-6 to TRBJ1-5; possibly TRBD1 for D (5 bases). The CDR3 is 13 amino acids. Germline V gene sequence: CDR1 MNHNY, CDR2 SVGAGI (reference sequence).

The chain's CDR3 is CASSWTGGSTNEKLFF. The DNA for the CDR3 is TGTGCCAGCAGTTGGACAGGGGGCTCAACTAATGAAAAACTGTTTTTT. The chain carries TRBV28 and TRBJ1-4, with 11 bases fitting TRBD1. The CDR3 is 16 amino acids. CDR1 and CDR2 from the germline V gene are MDHEN and SYDVKM. Trimming cost V 4 bases and J 0 bases; bases outside gene matches: 1.

The chain employs TRBV3-1 (or the pseudogene TRBV3-2) and TRBJ2-3; D unclear. Trimming took 1 base from V and 8 from J, leaving 13 bases between them. This CDR3 has 14 residues. Germline V gene data show CDR1 as LGHDT and CDR2 as YNNKEL (reference sequence). The CDR3 loop reads CASSQVSSRSTQYF. The CDR3 nucleotides read TGTGCCAGCAGCCAAGTCAGCAGTAGGTCTACGCAGTATTTT.

The rearrangement joins TRBV28 to TRBJ2-5; D is possibly TRBD1 or TRBD2 (5 bases each). The V end lost 2 bases, the J end lost 5 bases, and 15 bases lay between the germline ends. Germline CDR1 and CDR2: MDHEN and SYDVKM. The CDR3 has 15 residues. CDR3 DNA: TGTGCCAGCAGTTTAGGGGACGGAAACTGGGAGACCCAGTACTTC. Its protein is CASSLGDGNWETQYF.

The chain combines TRBV2 with TRBJ2-7; 9 nucleotides line up with TRBD2. J lost 4 bases, V lost 6 bases, and 10 bases had no gene match. The length of the CDR3 is 15 residues. Germline values: CDR1 SNHLY, CDR2 FYNNEI. The CDR3 nucleotides are TGTGCCAGCAGGGAGCTGGCGGGAGGGCCTTACGAGCAGTACTTC. Translating it yields CASRELAGGPYEQYF.

V usage is TRBV9 and J usage is TRBJ2-5; 8 bases are a match to TRBD2. Germline assignment: CDR1 SGDLS and CDR2 YYNGEE. The CDR3 is 19 amino acids. V lost 0 bases and J lost 1; bases outside the gene matches: 14. In DNA form, the CDR3 reads TGTGCCAGCAGCGTAGCGTCGGCGGGGGGACTGGCGTCCCAAGAGACCCAGTACTTC. Translating gives CASSVASAGGLASQETQYF.

This chain joins TRBV6-4 and TRBJ2-3, with 8 bases identical to TRBD2. Trimming cost V 6 bases and J 5 bases; bases outside gene matches: 13. The CDR3 contains 16 residues. Germline CDR1 reads MRHNA; CDR2 reads SNTAGT. CDR3 amino acids: CASSPGGAGEKDTQYF. The CDR3 DNA reads as TGTGCCAGCAGCCCCGGGGGAGCGGGAGAAAAAGATACGCAGTATTTT.

This chain joins TRBV5-4 and TRBJ2-7; D assignment may be TRBD1 or TRBD2 (5 bases each). The CDR3 extends over 14 amino acids. The germline V gene encodes CDR1 SGHNT and CDR2 YYREEE (reference sequence). Trimming shortened V by 0 bases and J by 2 bases, and 9 bases separated the two germline ends. The CDR3 here is CASSLEGTPYEQYF. Written as DNA, the CDR3 is TGTGCCAGCAGCTTGGAGGGGACCCCCTACGAGCAGTACTTC.

The chain uses TRBV5-4 and TRBJ2-5; TRBD1 aligns across 8 bases. The CDR3 consists of 18 residues. V was pared by 3 bases and J by 0 bases, with 13 bases of the junction left unmatched. Per germline, CDR1 SGHNT and CDR2 YYREEE (reference sequence). CDR3 sequence (DNA): TGTGCCAGCAGCTCTTCCAGGGGGCTTCTACTTTACCAAGAGACCCAGTACTTC. Translating it yields CASSSSRGLLLYQETQYF.

The chain has TRBV10-2 and TRBJ2-7; D is uncertain. Trimming left V 3 bases short and J 6 bases short, with 6 bases between. CDR1 and CDR2 from the germline V gene are WSHSY and SAAADI. The CDR3 runs 11 residues. CDR3 in amino acids: CASSDRREQYF. The DNA of the CDR3 is TGCGCCAGCAGTGACCGCCGCGAGCAGTACTTC.

The rearrangement uses TRBV30 and TRBJ2-3; maybe TRBD2 (5 bases). Germline CDR1 GTSNPN, CDR2 SVGIG (reference sequence). The CDR3 has 13 amino acids. The V and J ends lost 3 bases and 4 bases respectively, with 11 bases between them. CDR3 in amino acids: CAWRLGVADTQYF. The CDR3 nucleotides are TGTGCCTGGAGACTGGGAGTGGCAGATACGCAGTATTTT.

The chain has TRBV5-4 and TRBJ2-7; the D gene is possibly TRBD2 (6 bases). There are 15 residues in the CDR3. V lost 2 bases and J 1 base, leaving 13 bases between the germline ends. CDR1 and CDR2 from the germline V gene are SGHNT and YYREEE (reference sequence). CDR3 amino acids: CASSFVGSSSYEQYF. CDR3 nucleotides: TGTGCCAGCAGCTTTGTCGGGAGTAGTTCCTACGAGCAGTACTTC. The whole variable domain, remainder taken from reference TRBV5-4 and TRBJ2-7, is ETGVTQSPTHLIKTRGQQVTLRCSSQSGHNTVSWYQQALGQGPQFIFQYYREEENGRGNFPPRFSGLQFPNYSSELNVNALELDDSALYLCASSFVGSSSYEQYFGPGTRLTVT.

The genes are TRBV5-6 and TRBJ1-2; D is undetermined. The length of the CDR3 is 15 residues. Deletions cut 1 base from V and 8 bases from J, with 18 bases between. The germline V gene encodes CDR1 SGHDT and CDR2 YYEEEE. CDR3 bases: TGTGCCAGCAGCTTGAGGCGTAGGGCAACTATGGGCTACACCTTC. It yields the protein CASSLRRRATMGYTF. Supplemented by reference TRBV5-6 and TRBJ1-2, the full variable domain reads DAGVTQSPTHLIKTRGQQVTLRCSPKSGHDTVSWYQQALGQGPQFIFQYYEEEERQRGNFPDRFSGHQFPNYSSELNVNALLLGDSALYLCASSLRRRATMGYTFGSGTRLTVV.

The CDR3 nucleotides read TGCGCCAGCAACCCGGGGGCATCGGAGACAGATACGCAGTATTTT. Translated: CASNPGASETDTQYF. The chain combines TRBV5-1 with TRBJ2-3, with D perhaps TRBD1 or TRBD2 (6 bases each). The germline V gene encodes CDR1 SGHRS and CDR2 YFSETQ. The CDR3 runs to 15 residues. V gave up 6 bases and J gave up 3 bases, with 17 bases separating them. The variable domain in full, with the rest retrieved from reference TRBV5-1 and TRBJ2-3, is KAGVTQTPRYLIKTRGQQVTLSCSPISGHRSVSWYQQTPGQGLQFLFEYFSETQRNKGNFPGRFSGRQFSNSRSEMNVSTLELGDSALYLCASNPGASETDTQYFGPGTRLTVL.

This sequence joins TRBV19 and TRBJ2-7; TRBD1 matches at 7 bases. Germline CDR1 and CDR2: LNHDA and SQIVND (reference sequence). J gave up 5 bases and V 4 bases, and 11 bases lay outside the gene matches. The CDR3 covers 15 residues. CDR3 sequence: CASSTRQGRVDEQYF. CDR3 sequence (DNA): TGTGCCAGTAGTACCCGACAGGGTAGGGTTGACGAGCAGTACTTC.

The chain uses TRBV9 and TRBJ2-5; D perhaps matches TRBD2 (7 bases). Between the trimmed V and J ends, which lost 2 bases and 5 bases, there was a span of 10 bases. The CDR3 is 13 amino acids. Per the germline V gene, CDR1 is SGDLS and CDR2 is YYNGEE. The chain's CDR3 is CASSVGGLETQYF. The CDR3 DNA reads TGTGCCAGCAGCGTGGGGGGGCTGGAGACCCAGTACTTC.

The chain combines TRBV6-5 with TRBJ1-6; D may be TRBD1 (5 bases). Deletions cut 7 bases from V and 1 base from J, with 11 bases between. The CDR3 is 15 amino acids. Germline loops: CDR1 MNHEY, CDR2 SVGAGI. The CDR3 DNA is TGTGCCAGCACCAAACAGGAATCCTATAATTCACCCCTCCACTTT. Its protein is CASTKQESYNSPLHF.

The J gene is TRBJ2-2, the V gene TRBV18, with D maybe TRBD2 (7 bases). CDR1 is KGHSH, CDR2 LQKENI, per germline. The ends were cut back, 2 bases at V and 5 bases at J, with 15 bases in the middle. This CDR3 has 16 amino acids. The CDR3 DNA reads as TGTGCCAGCTCACCATGGACAGCAGCGGGGACCGGGGAGCTGTTTTTT. It is translated as CASSPWTAAGTGELFF.

Relative to its sample, this clone is hyperexpanded (1% or more). The V call is TRBV4-2, the J call TRBJ2-7; D is unclear. Looked up from germline, CDR1 is LGHNA and CDR2 is YNFKEQ. The V end lost 0 bases, the J end lost 4 bases, and 10 bases lay between the germline ends. The CDR3 length is 14 residues. CDR3 loop: CASSQEYGPYEQYF. DNA of the CDR3: TGTGCCAGCAGCCAAGAGTATGGCCCGTACGAGCAGTACTTC.